This T cell receptor (beta chain) derives from a study of neurological immune-mediated disorders. Study-wide findings and caveats: The absence of shared CDR3 amino acid sequences among expanded clones across subjects suggests private repertoires in all groups.

With 10-nucleotide random UMIs, 5'RACE was used to make the cDNA. TCRdb itself ran the 5' RACE reads through MiXCR, one entry per CDR3 protein. The sample lists about 55,000 distinct CDR3 sequences; approximately 25% were seen once. Indicated time point: technical triplicate 2. The germline gives CDR1 SGHAT, CDR2 FQNNGV. The CDR3 runs to 11 residues. Deletions cut 5 bases from V and 11 bases from J, with 9 bases between. On this clonotype: Its antigen is unknown.

The TCR was taken from a man aged 55-75 years with HTLV-1-associated myelopathy (HAM/TSP). Sequenced material: PBMCs. The chain couples TRBV11-2 to TRBJ2-2; a possible D gene is TRBD2 (6 bases). CDR3 residues: CASSIGLELFF. For the CDR3, the DNA is TGTGCCAGCAGCATCGGACTAGAGCTGTTTTTT.